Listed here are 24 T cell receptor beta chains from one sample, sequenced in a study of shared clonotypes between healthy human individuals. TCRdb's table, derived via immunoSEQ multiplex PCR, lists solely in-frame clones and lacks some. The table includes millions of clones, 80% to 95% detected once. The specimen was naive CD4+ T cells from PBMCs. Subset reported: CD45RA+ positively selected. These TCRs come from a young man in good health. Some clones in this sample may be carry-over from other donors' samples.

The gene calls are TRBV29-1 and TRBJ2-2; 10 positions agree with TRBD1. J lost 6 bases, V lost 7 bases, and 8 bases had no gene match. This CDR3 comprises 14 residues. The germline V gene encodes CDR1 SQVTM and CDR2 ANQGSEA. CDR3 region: CSAGRDRGPGELFF. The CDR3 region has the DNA TGCAGCGCCGGACGGGACAGGGGTCCCGGGGAGCTGTTTTTT.

CDR3: CASSPVIIRDRDEKLFF. The DNA of the CDR3 is TGTGCCAGCTCACCTGTGATAATTCGGGACAGGGACGAAAAACTGTTTTTT. This chain uses TRBV18 with TRBJ1-4; 9 bases are a match to TRBD1. Germline values: CDR1 KGHSH, CDR2 LQKENI. The CDR3 consists of 17 residues. The ends lost 3 bases at V and 8 bases at J; junction bases unmatched: 13.

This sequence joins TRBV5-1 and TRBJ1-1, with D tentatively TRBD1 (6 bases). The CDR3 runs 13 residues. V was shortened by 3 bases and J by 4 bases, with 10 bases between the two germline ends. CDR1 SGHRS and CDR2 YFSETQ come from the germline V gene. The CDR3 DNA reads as TGCGCCAGCAGCTCTGACAGGCTCACTGAAGCTTTCTTT. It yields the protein CASSSDRLTEAFF.

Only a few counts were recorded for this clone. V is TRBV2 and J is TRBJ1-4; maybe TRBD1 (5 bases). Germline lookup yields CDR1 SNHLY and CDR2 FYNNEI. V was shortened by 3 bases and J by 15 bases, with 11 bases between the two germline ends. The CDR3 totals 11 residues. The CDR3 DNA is TGTGCCAGCAGTGATGAGGGGCCGTTGTTTTTT. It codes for CASSDEGPLFF.

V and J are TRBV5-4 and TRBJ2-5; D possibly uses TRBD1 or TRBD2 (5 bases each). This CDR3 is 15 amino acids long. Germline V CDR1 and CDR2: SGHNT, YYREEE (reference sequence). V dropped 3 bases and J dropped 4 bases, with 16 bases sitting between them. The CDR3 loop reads CASSSRDPKRETQYF. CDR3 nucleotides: TGTGCCAGCAGCTCCCGGGACCCCAAACGAGAGACCCAGTACTTC.

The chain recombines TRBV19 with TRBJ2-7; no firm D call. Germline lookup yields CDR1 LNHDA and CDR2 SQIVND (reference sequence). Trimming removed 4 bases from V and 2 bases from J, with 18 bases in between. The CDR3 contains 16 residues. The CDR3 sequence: CASSSSSDGSPYEQYF. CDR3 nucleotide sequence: TGTGCCAGTAGTAGTTCCTCCGACGGATCCCCCTACGAGCAGTACTTC.

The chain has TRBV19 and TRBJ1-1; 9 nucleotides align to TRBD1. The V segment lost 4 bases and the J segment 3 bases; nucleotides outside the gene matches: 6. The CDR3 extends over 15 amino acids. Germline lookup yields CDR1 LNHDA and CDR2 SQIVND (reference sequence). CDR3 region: CASSTSQGAYTEAFF. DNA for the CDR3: TGTGCCAGTAGTACCTCACAGGGGGCCTACACTGAAGCTTTCTTT.

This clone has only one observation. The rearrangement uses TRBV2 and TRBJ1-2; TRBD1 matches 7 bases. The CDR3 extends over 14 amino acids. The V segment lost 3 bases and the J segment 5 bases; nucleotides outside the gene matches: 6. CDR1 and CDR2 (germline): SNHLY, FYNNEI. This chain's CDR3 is CASSEKTGQYGYTF. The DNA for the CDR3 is TGTGCCAGCAGTGAGAAGACAGGGCAGTATGGCTACACCTTC.

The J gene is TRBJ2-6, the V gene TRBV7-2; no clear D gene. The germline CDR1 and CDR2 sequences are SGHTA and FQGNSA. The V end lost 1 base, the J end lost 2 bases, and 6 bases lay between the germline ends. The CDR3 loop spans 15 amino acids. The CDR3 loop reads CASSLGQPGANVLTF. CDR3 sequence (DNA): TGTGCCAGCAGCTTAGGGCAGCCTGGGGCCAACGTCCTGACTTTC.

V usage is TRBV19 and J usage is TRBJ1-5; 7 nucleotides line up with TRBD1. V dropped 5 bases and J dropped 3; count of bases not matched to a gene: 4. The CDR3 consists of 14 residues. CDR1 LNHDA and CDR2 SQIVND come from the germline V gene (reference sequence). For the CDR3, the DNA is TGTGCCAGTAGTTTGGGACAGCCCAATCAGCCCCAGCATTTT. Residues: CASSLGQPNQPQHF.

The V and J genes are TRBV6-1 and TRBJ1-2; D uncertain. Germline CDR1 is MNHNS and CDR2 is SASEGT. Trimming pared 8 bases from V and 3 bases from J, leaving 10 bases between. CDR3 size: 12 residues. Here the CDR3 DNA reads TGTGCCAGCGCCCCGAGGGACTATGGCTACACCTTC. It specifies CASAPRDYGYTF.

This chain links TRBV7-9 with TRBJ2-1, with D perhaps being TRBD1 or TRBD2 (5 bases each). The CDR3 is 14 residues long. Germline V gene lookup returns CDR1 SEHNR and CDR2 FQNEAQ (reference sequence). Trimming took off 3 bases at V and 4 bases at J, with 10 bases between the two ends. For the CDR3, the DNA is TGTGCCAGCAGCTTGAGACAGCGGTACAATGAGCAGTTCTTC. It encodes CASSLRQRYNEQFF.

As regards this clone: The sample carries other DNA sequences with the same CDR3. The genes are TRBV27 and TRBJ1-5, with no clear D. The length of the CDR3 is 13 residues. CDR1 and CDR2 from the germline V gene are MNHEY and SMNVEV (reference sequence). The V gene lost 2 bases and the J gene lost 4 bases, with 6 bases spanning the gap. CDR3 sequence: CASSLNGNQPQHF. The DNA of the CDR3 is TGTGCCAGCAGTTTAAACGGAAATCAGCCCCAGCATTTT.

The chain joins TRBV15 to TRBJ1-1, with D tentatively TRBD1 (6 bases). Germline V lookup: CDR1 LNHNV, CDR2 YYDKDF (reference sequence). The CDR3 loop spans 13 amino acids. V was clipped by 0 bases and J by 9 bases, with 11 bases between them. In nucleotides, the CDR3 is TGTGCCACCAGCAGAGATATTACAGGGAAAGCTTTCTTT. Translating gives CATSRDITGKAFF.

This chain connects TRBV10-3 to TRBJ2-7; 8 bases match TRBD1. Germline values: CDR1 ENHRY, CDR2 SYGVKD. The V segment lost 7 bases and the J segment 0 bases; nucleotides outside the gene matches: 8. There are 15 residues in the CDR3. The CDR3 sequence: CAIKLGTGGSYEQYF. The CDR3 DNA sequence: TGTGCCATCAAATTGGGGACAGGCGGCTCCTACGAGCAGTACTTC.

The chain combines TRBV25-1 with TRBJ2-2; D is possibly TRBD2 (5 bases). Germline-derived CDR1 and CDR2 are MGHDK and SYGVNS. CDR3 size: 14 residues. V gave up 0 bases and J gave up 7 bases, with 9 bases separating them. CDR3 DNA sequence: TGTGCCAGCAGTGAATATAGGGCGGGCGGGGAGCTGTTTTTT. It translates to CASSEYRAGGELFF.

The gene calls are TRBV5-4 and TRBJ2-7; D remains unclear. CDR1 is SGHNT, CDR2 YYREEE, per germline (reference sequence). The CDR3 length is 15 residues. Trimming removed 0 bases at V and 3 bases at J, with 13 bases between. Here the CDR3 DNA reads TGTGCCAGCAGCTTGGGCTCCGGGTTGGACTACGAGCAGTACTTC. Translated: CASSLGSGLDYEQYF.

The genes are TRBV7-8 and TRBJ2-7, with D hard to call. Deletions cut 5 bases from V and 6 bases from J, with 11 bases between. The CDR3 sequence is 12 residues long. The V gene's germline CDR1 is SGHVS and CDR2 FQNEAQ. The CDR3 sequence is CASSPHMTEQYF. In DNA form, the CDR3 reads TGTGCCAGCAGCCCTCACATGACCGAGCAGTACTTC.

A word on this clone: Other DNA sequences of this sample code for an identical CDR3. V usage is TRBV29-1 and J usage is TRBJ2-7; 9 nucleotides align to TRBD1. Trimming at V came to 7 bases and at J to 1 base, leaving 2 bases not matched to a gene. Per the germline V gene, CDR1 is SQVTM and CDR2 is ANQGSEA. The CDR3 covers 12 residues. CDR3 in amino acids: CSGGQGSYEQYF. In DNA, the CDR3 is TGCAGCGGGGGACAGGGTTCCTACGAGCAGTACTTC.

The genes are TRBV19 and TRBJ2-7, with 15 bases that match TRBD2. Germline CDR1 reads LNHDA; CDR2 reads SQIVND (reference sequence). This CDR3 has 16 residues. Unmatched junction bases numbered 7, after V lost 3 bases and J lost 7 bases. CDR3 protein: CASSIGLAGGPREQYF. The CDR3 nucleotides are TGTGCCAGTAGTATTGGACTAGCGGGAGGGCCGCGGGAGCAGTACTTC.

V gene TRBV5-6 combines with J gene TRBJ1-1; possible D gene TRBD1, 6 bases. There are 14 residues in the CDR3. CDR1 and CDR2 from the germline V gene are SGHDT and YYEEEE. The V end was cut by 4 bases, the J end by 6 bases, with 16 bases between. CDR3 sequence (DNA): TGTGCCAGCAGCCGTACCCCCGGGACATCTGAAGCTTTCTTT. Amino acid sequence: CASSRTPGTSEAFF. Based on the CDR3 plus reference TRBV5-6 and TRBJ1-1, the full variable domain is DAGVTQSPTHLIKTRGQQVTLRCSPKSGHDTVSWYQQALGQGPQFIFQYYEEEERQRGNFPDRFSGHQFPNYSSELNVNALLLGDSALYLCASSRTPGTSEAFFGQGTRLTVV.

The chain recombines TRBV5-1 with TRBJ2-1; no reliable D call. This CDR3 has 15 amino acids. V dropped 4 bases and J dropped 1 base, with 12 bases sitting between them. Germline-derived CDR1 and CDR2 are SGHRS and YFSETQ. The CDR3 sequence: CASSDQVRSYNEQFF. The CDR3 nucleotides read TGCGCCAGCAGCGACCAGGTCAGATCCTACAATGAGCAGTTCTTC.

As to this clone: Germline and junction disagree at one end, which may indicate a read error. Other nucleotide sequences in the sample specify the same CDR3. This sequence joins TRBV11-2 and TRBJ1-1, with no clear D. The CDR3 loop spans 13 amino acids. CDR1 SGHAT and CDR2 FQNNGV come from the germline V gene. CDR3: CASSPTMNTEAFF. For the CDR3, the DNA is TGTGCCAGCAGCCCGACCATGAACACTGAGGCTTTCTTT.

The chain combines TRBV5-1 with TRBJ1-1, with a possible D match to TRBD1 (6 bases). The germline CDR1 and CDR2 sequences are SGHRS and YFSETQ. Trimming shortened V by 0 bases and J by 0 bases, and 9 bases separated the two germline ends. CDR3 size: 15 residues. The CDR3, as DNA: TGCGCCAGCAGCTTGGTAGCAGGGGTGAACACTGAAGCTTTCTTT. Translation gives CASSLVAGVNTEAFF.